This T cell receptor (beta chain) appears in the sequencing data of a study of early T cells in non-severe SARS-CoV-2 infection (dated by TCRdb to the early 2020s). A note on the overall study: Because TCR sequencing was done on bulk RNA from unsorted whole blood, the alpha and beta chains could not be paired.

This clonotype was recorded many times. Its target antigen remains unknown. No base qualities exist here, and no much larger clone lies one base off it. Paper-wide results and their limitations: VDJdb matching was skewed toward anti-spike CD8 responses and likely underestimated virus-specific expansions, missing private and CD4 specificities.

The CDR3 runs 16 amino acids, cysteine and phenylalanine included. This entry keeps only the CDR3 DNA: 48 bases, framed from base 1. V drops 0 bases and J drops 3 bases, leaving 14 bases in between. CDR1 and CDR2 (ENHRY, SYGVKD) derive from the germline V gene. Library preparation was by 5' RACE. Instrument used: NextSeq 500. The TCR library protocol attached unique molecular identifiers to individual cDNA molecules to correct for sequencing error and PCR bias. Both TCR alpha and beta chains were sequenced, and tight co-correlation was observed between alpha and beta sequence abundances in each sample. The source study handled its data this way. Decombinator V4 was used to annotate the V gene, J gene and CDR3 of the TCR sequences. TCRs were defined as expanded if a significant change between any two time points was detected under a Poisson model with p below 0.0001. TCR abundances were normalised to the total number of TCRs sequenced in each sample and reported as counts per million. TRAV1-2 paired with TRAJ12, TRAJ20 or TRAJ33 defined MAIT TCRs, while TRAV10 paired with TRAJ18 defined iNKT TCRs. VDJdb, accessed 1 November 2021, was searched for CMV, EBV and SARS-CoV-2 annotated TCRs, with TCRs annotated for multiple antigens excluded. TCRdb reanalyzed the raw reads on its own, using fastp at Q25 for trimming and MiXCR for clone calling, and kept in-frame beta chains. Identical CDR3 protein sequences are pooled into one entry, listed with their most common genes and DNA. TCRdb, rather than the study authors, made the V and J calls. This sample gives about 42,000 distinct CDR3 sequences in total; approximately 6.2% of them show up just once. The ten biggest clones cover approximately 8.4% of the sample.

The study was a case-control design nested within a healthcare worker cohort in London, UK, with weekly nasopharyngeal swab PCR tests and blood sampling. Healthcare workers were recruited between 23 and 31 March 2020, during the week of the UK lockdown, and were followed weekly for up to about 15 weeks. The sequence was obtained from an adult who was a healthcare worker with PCR-confirmed SARS-CoV-2 infection or an uninfected control (not recorded which). Source: whole blood, taken at baseline. The rearranged segments are TRBV10-3 and TRBJ1-1, with the D gene not clear enough to name. The DNA sequence is TGTGCCATCAGTGAGTCGACGGGGAGAGTGGACACTGAAGCTTTCTTT. This codes for CAISESTGRVDTEAFF.